A single sample is the source of the 10 T cell receptor beta chains below, sequenced in a study of blood T cell repertoires in COVID-19. The protocol was immunoSEQ multiplex PCR, while the TCRdb copy is restricted to in-frame clones and leaves out a portion. The table includes approximately 260,000 clones, roughly 90% detected once. Sequencing was done on a sample of peripheral blood. Source of these receptors: a woman in her sixties with COVID-19, enrolled during active disease.

This sequence joins TRBV7-9 and TRBJ2-2; D is undetermined. V was trimmed by 1 base and J by 6 bases, leaving 12 bases between them. The CDR3 runs 15 residues. Germline CDR1 is SEHNR and CDR2 is FQNEAQ (reference sequence). CDR3: CASSLVRGGPGELFF. As DNA, the CDR3 is TGTGCCAGCAGCTTAGTCCGAGGTGGCCCCGGGGAGCTGTTTTTT.

This rearrangement joins TRBV11-1 to TRBJ2-2; TRBD2 might be the D (6 bases). Germline V gene data show CDR1 as SGHAT and CDR2 as FQDESV (reference sequence). The CDR3 is made up of 16 amino acids. The germline V and J ends were trimmed by 0 bases and 4 bases, with 12 bases remaining between them. The CDR3 loop reads CASSLAGGIGTGELFF. The CDR3, as DNA: TGTGCCAGCAGCTTAGCCGGGGGAATTGGCACCGGGGAGCTGTTTTTT.

The chain recombines TRBV3-1 (or the pseudogene TRBV3-2) with TRBJ2-3; 12 bases line up with TRBD2. The CDR3 runs to 15 residues. Germline loops: CDR1 LGHDT, CDR2 YNNKEL (reference sequence). V shed 4 bases, J shed 5 bases, and the junction held 4 bases outside the gene matches. The CDR3 DNA sequence: TGTGCCAGCAGCCCTAGCGGGGGGGTGGGAGATACGCAGTATTTT. Translation: CASSPSGGVGDTQYF.

This clone was found a few times. This chain links TRBV2 with TRBJ1-2; TRBD1 agrees at 12 bases. J was trimmed by 7 bases and V by 7 bases; bases with no gene match: 4. From germline, CDR1 is SNHLY and CDR2 FYNNEI. The CDR3 covers 13 residues. CDR3 nucleotide sequence: TGTGCCAGCAAGGGACAGGGGGCGAGTGGCTACACCTTC. Its protein product is CASKGQGASGYTF.

This chain links TRBV5-1 with TRBJ1-3, with D possibly TRBD1 on 6 matching bases. The CDR3 runs 14 residues. Germline V gene sequence: CDR1 SGHRS, CDR2 YFSETQ. V lost 4 bases, J lost 4 bases, and 12 bases lay in between. The CDR3 DNA follows: TGCGCCAGCAGCCTCACAGGGACGGGAAACACCATATATTTT. Translation gives CASSLTGTGNTIYF.

This chain uses TRBV4-3 with TRBJ1-4; 10 bases agree with TRBD1. The CDR3 is 15 amino acids. V was clipped by 4 bases and J by 7 bases; unmatched bases: 6. Germline values: CDR1 LGHNA, CDR2 YSLEER. CDR3 coding DNA: TGCGCCAGCAGCCGGGCGGGGACAGGGGCTGAAAAACTGTTTTTT. Translating it yields CASSRAGTGAEKLFF.

J is TRBJ1-2 and V is TRBV5-5; 8 positions match TRBD1. The germline CDR1 and CDR2 sequences are SGHKS and YYEKEE (reference sequence). Unmatched junction bases numbered 8, after V lost 1 base and J lost 0 bases. The CDR3 length is 17 residues. CDR3 region: CASSLLAGGATNYGYTF. As DNA, the CDR3 is TGTGCCAGCAGCTTGCTAGCAGGGGGCGCAACTAACTATGGCTACACCTTC.

V and J are TRBV4-2 and TRBJ2-5, with D perhaps matching TRBD2 (5 bases). The ends were cut back, 0 bases at V and 7 bases at J, with 9 bases in the middle. CDR1 is LGHNA and CDR2 is YNFKEQ in the germline V gene. The CDR3 contains 13 residues. The CDR3 bases are TGTGCCAGCAGCCAAGATAACGCGGGGACCCAGTACTTC. This translates into CASSQDNAGTQYF.

V is TRBV14 and J is TRBJ2-3, with a weak D call TRBD1 (5 bases). Germline-derived CDR1 and CDR2 are SGHDN and FVKESK. Trimming pared 3 bases from V and 1 base from J, leaving 11 bases between. CDR3 length equals 15 residues. The CDR3 spells CASSHQGRGTDTQYF. CDR3 DNA: TGTGCCAGCAGCCACCAGGGAAGGGGCACAGATACGCAGTATTTT.

The chain combines TRBV20-1 with TRBJ2-5; D remains unclear. The germline CDR1 and CDR2 sequences are DFQATT and SNEGSKA (reference sequence). V was clipped by 8 bases and J by 1 base, with 8 bases between them. The length of the CDR3 is 11 residues. CDR3 DNA sequence: TGCAGTTCTCCAGTCCAAGAGACCCAGTACTTC. It encodes CSSPVQETQYF.